This T cell receptor beta chain comes out of a study of radiotherapy plus CTLA-4 blockade in lung cancer. This clone was recorded at least ten times. Assay: immunoSEQ multiplex PCR; the TCRdb copy retains only in-frame clones and omits some. In the table there are around 80,000 clones, approximately 73% of which are singletons. Germline V gene lookup returns CDR1 SGDLS and CDR2 YYNGEE. The CDR3 consists of 11 residues. V lost 7 bases and J lost 0, with 4 bases in between. The chain joins TRBV9 to TRBJ1-1; D is undetermined. The origin of this receptor is a human donor with non-small cell lung cancer whose response to radiotherapy plus ipilimumab could not be evaluated. Here the sequenced sample was peripheral blood, taken from a patient treated with radiotherapy plus ipilimumab. The CDR3 protein is CASGMNTEAFF. The CDR3 coding sequence is TGTGCCAGCGGCATGAACACTGAAGCTTTCTTT.